This TCR beta chain was documented in a study of T cell clones after liver transplantation (dated by TCRdb to between 2017 and 2020). Regarding the study in general: ITN030ST, the source of the samples, was a randomized trial that attempted immunosuppression withdrawal within 2 years of liver transplantation. Of the 8 liver transplant recipients making up the studied cohort, 3 were classified as tolerant and 5 as non-tolerant. Until randomization at 12-24 months post-transplant, subjects were given standard immunosuppression, with no induction therapy. Three of the eight recipients were HCV-positive; the others were transplanted for non-autoimmune, non-viral indications. Donor-reactive T cell clones were identified using TCRbeta sequencing after a pre-transplant mixed lymphocyte reaction and were then followed in post-transplant blood. Tolerance meant complete immunosuppression withdrawal for at least one year without liver enzymes rising beyond twice the upper limit of normal. Blood samples were taken pre-transplant, pre-randomization before withdrawal, and post-randomization after full withdrawal or failed withdrawal. As an antigen-independent comparator for donor-reactive sequences, third party-reactive TCRbeta sequences were also identified from pre-transplant MLRs.

High-throughput TCRbeta CDR3 sequencing of frozen genomic DNA was performed by immunoSEQ, including PCR amplification, mapping, bias correction and internal controls. Turning to the authors' computational methods: Only productive rearrangements were retained, and each unique TCRbeta sequence was defined by its CDR3 nucleotide sequence together with its V and J gene. A sequence counted as donor-reactive only if the sequence showed at least 5-fold expansion in CFSE-low cells compared with unstimulated pre-transplant cells and had a frequency of at least 0.01%. Minimum frequency thresholds were set for each subject on the basis of the unstimulated sample with the lowest template count, so that a detection power of at least 90% was ensured. Repertoire turnover was measured by Jensen-Shannon divergence between the top 1000 TCRbeta sequences post- and pre-transplant. Two-sided Fisher's exact tests were used to test for changes in the detection of donor-reactive sequences. The table comes from immuneACCESS by way of TCRdb, which keeps in-frame sequences with V and J called. Part of the clones is missing from these tables; in studies checked, under half for an unresolved V gene and the rest for unknown reasons. That table furnishes V, J and clone size, whereas the DNA furnished D and trimming. Present in this sample are under 7,000 clones, 70% to 85% of which were seen just once. Of the sample, 37% is held by the ten largest clones.

Unstimulated PBMCs, after thawing, were stained for CD3, CD4 and CD8 and then FACS-sorted into CD3+CD4+ and CD3+CD8+ populations. All 8 studied subjects were randomized to withdrawal of immunosuppression. Genomic DNA was isolated with the Qiagen DNeasy Blood and Tissue Kit. Results the study describes overall, beyond this receptor: Conclusions were preliminary, limited by small, heterogeneous patient numbers and non-standardized post-transplant time points. Because allograft tissue specimens were not available, migration of donor-reactive T cells into the graft, rather than deletion, may have occurred. When repertoire turnover was accounted for, significantly reduced detection of donor-reactive sequences was found in 7 of 8 subjects for CD4 and in 8 of 8 subjects for CD8. In most of the 8 subjects, regardless of tolerance or HCV status, circulating donor-reactive CD4 TCRbeta sequences dropped significantly post-transplant. In two subjects, low numbers of available donor cells limited the measurable donor-reactive repertoire. Donor-reactive sequences decreased more than third party-reactive sequences, which suggests partial antigen-specific deletion that was not related to withdrawal success.

On this clone itself: Its specific antigen is unknown. Base-call qualities are not available, and no considerably larger clone is one nucleotide away.

Material: CD8+ T cells from blood, obtained 24 months after liver transplant. This sequence originates from a human patient who received a liver transplant. After a transplant, the donor of the graft may account for some T cells.

The nucleotides read TGTGCCAGTGAAGACACTGGGACTCAGCCCCAGCATTTT. The resulting protein is CASEDTGTQPQHF. The chain employs TRBV6-1 and TRBJ1-5; the D region possibly corresponds to TRBD1 (5 bases align). V lost 9 bases and J lost 6 bases; the stretch between them is 15 bases long. The germline V gene provides CDR1 MNHNS and CDR2 SASEGT. Spanning cysteine to phenylalanine, the CDR3 consists of 13 amino acids. Of the read, only the CDR3 DNA is kept; its 39 bases are in frame from base 1.